This T cell receptor beta chain was documented in a study of OX40 agonist ivuxolimab in advanced cancers. Study-level background: Clinicians treated patients with ivuxolimab, an agonistic anti-OX40 (CD134) antibody. Patients achieving partial responses numbered three: one hepatocellular carcinoma case and two cutaneous melanoma cases. Among those enrolled, mean age was about 63 years (range 23 to 79) and roughly 84% were male. Findings and caveats of the study: The antigen specificity of the peripheral T cells (those that were expanded) was not determined.

In its sample, this clone was seen a few times. Antigen unknown. Here immunoSEQ multiplex PCR was the method, and the copy in TCRdb shows in-frame clones only, minus some. The sample gives 80,000 or so clones, more than 85% of which show up once; 14% is in the top ten. V was cut by 1 base and J by 10 bases, with 11 bases left in between. CDR3 length: 14 residues. The germline V gene encodes CDR1 SGHVS and CDR2 FNYEAQ. The clonotype was recovered from an adult with an advanced solid tumor such as melanoma, head and neck, liver or kidney cancer. This chain uses TRBV7-6 with TRBJ1-6; possible D gene TRBD1, 5 bases. This specimen consisted of CD4+ or CD8+ T cells sorted from blood, obtained in a trial of the OX40 agonist ivuxolimab. The CDR3 nucleotides are TGTGCCAGCAGCTTAGGAGCAGGGAACTCACCCCTCCACTTT. This codes for CASSLGAGNSPLHF.